Each of the 8 T cell receptor beta chains below was sequenced from the same sample in a study of shared clonotypes between healthy human individuals. It was CD45RO-negative cells, positively selected for CCR7, that made up naive CD8 cells, with terminally differentiated effector memory CD45RA+ cells excluded. The data were produced by immunoSEQ multiplex PCR, yet TCRdb's version contains in-frame clones alone and is incomplete. The top ten clones hold 1% to 1.5% of a sample with 1.5 million to 2.5 million clones, about 95% of them seen once. The sample was naive CD8+ T cells sorted from blood. Receptors originate from a man aged 18 to 29 in good health.

The genes are TRBV7-3 and TRBJ2-7; possibly TRBD1 or TRBD2 for D (5 bases each). Trimming cost V 2 bases and J 3 bases, with 17 bases left between them. The germline CDR1 and CDR2 sequences are SGHTA and FQGTGA. The CDR3 is 16 amino acids. The CDR3 reads CASSLSGDRPVYEQYF. As DNA, the CDR3 is TGTGCCAGCAGCTTATCCGGGGACCGTCCGGTCTACGAGCAGTACTTC. The entire variable domain, with the rest obtained from reference TRBV7-3 and TRBJ2-7, is as follows: GAGVSQTPSNKVTEKGKYVELRCDPISGHTALYWYRQSLGQGPEFLIYFQGTGAADDSGLPNDRFFAVRPEGSVSTLKIQRTERGDSAVYLCASSLSGDRPVYEQYFGPGTRLTVT.

CDR3 protein: CASSLPGQLNTEAFF. The CDR3 bases are TGTGCCAGCAGCCTCCCGGGACAATTGAACACTGAAGCTTTCTTT. V is TRBV7-9 and J is TRBJ1-1, with D possibly being TRBD1 (6 bases). The V end lost 5 bases, the J end lost 0 bases, and 13 bases lay between the germline ends. The CDR3 runs to 15 residues. The germline V gene has CDR1 SEHNR and CDR2 FQNEAQ (reference sequence).

The chain employs TRBV19 and TRBJ1-4; D perhaps matches TRBD1 (5 bases). The CDR3 sequence is 14 residues long. Germline V CDR1 and CDR2: LNHDA, SQIVND (reference sequence). Trimming cost V 6 bases and J 6 bases, with 14 bases left between them. The CDR3, as DNA: TGTGCCAGTAGCCTACAGGTGGGGGATGAAAAACTGTTTTTT. It translates to CASSLQVGDEKLFF. The whole variable domain, remainder taken from reference TRBV19 and TRBJ1-4, is DGGITQSPKYLFRKEGQNVTLSCEQNLNHDAMYWYRQDPGQGLRLIYYSQIVNDFQKGDIAEGYSVSREKKESFPLTVTSAQKNPTAFYLCASSLQVGDEKLFFGSGTQLSVL.

The chain couples TRBV5-1 to TRBJ2-3; 9 bases are shared with TRBD2. Per the germline V gene, CDR1 is SGHRS and CDR2 is YFSETQ. V trimming: 1 base; J trimming: 0 bases; junction bases outside the gene matches: 3. The CDR3 contains 16 residues. CDR3 sequence (DNA): TGCGCCAGCAGCTTGAACAGCGGGGGGAGCACAGATACGCAGTATTTT. Amino acid sequence: CASSLNSGGSTDTQYF.

This chain connects TRBV28 to TRBJ1-5; D may be TRBD1 (5 bases). The V end was cut by 3 bases, the J end by 3 bases, with 9 bases between. The CDR3 has 14 residues. Germline assignment: CDR1 MDHEN and CDR2 SYDVKM. CDR3 sequence: CASSLRGFNQPQHF. The DNA for the CDR3 is TGTGCCAGCAGTTTGAGGGGCTTCAATCAGCCCCAGCATTTT.

The V call is TRBV10-2, the J call TRBJ2-1; weak D call: TRBD2 (7 bases). V was trimmed by 7 bases and J by 9 bases, leaving 16 bases between them. Germline loops: CDR1 WSHSY, CDR2 SAAADI. The CDR3 consists of 13 residues. CDR3 sequence reads: CASNKGGLSEQFF. CDR3 sequence (DNA): TGCGCCAGCAACAAGGGGGGGCTATCTGAGCAGTTCTTC.

The chain employs TRBV7-9 and TRBJ2-1; TRBD1 agrees at 9 bases. J gave up 5 bases and V 4 bases, and 15 bases lay outside the gene matches. The CDR3 length is 18 residues. Per germline, CDR1 SEHNR and CDR2 FQNEAQ (reference sequence). For the CDR3, the DNA is TGTGCCAGCAGCTCAAGTATCGAGACAGGGGGGATTCACAATGAGCAGTTCTTC. Protein product: CASSSSIETGGIHNEQFF. The entire variable domain, with the rest obtained from reference TRBV7-9 and TRBJ2-1, is as follows: DTGVSQNPRHKITKRGQNVTFRCDPISEHNRLYWYRQTLGQGPEFLTYFQNEAQLEKSRLLSDRFSAERPKGSFSTLEIQRTEQGDSAMYLCASSSSIETGGIHNEQFFGPGTRLTVL.

V is TRBV27 and J is TRBJ1-5; a weak D match, TRBD1 (6 bases). V was trimmed by 5 bases and J by 4 bases, leaving 18 bases between them. The CDR3 runs 16 residues. Germline V gene lookup returns CDR1 MNHEY and CDR2 SMNVEV (reference sequence). The CDR3 bases are TGTGCCAGCAGTCCGCGGGGGGCAGGGAGGAATCAGCCCCAGCATTTT. Protein sequence: CASSPRGAGRNQPQHF.